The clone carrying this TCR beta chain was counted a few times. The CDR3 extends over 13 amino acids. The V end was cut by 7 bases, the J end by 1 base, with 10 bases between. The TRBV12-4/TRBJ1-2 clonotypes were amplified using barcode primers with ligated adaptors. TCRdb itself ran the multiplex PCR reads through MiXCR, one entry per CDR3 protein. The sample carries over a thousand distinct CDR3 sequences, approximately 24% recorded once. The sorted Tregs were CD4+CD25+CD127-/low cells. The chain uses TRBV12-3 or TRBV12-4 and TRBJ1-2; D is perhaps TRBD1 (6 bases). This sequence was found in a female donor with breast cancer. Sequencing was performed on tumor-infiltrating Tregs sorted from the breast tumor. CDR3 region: CASTMGHNYGYTF. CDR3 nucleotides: TGTGCCAGCACCATGGGACATAACTATGGCTACACCTTC.